Below, 7 T cell receptor beta chains from the same sample are listed, as sequenced in a study of T cell responses to AZD1222 COVID-19 vaccine. The method was immunoSEQ multiplex PCR; TCRdb's version includes in-frame clones alone and lacks a portion of them. The sample yields 150,000 to 200,000 clones, roughly 91% seen once. The sequences come from peripheral blood, collected on day 0 of AZD1222 vaccination. The source is an adult in good health.

V is TRBV12-3 or TRBV12-4 and J is TRBJ1-2; TRBD1 is a possible D gene (5 bases). This CDR3 is built from 12 residues. Trimming took 6 bases from V and 7 from J, leaving 12 bases between them. CDR3 nucleotides: TGTGCCAGCAGCCTATTTGGGGGTGGCTACACCTTC. It is translated as CASSLFGGGYTF.

The rearrangement joins TRBV4-3 to TRBJ2-7; D is possibly TRBD1 (6 bases). Looked up from germline, CDR1 is LGHNA and CDR2 is YSLEER. The CDR3 is 13 residues long. The V gene lost 0 bases and the J gene lost 4 bases, with 7 bases spanning the gap. The chain's CDR3 is CASSQDRGYEQYF. The DNA of the CDR3 is TGCGCCAGCAGCCAAGACAGGGGTTACGAGCAGTACTTC.

This clone was seen a few times. CDR3 nucleotide sequence: TGTGCCAGCACTCTTGAGGGGGCGCGGGGCTACACCTTC. It translates to CASTLEGARGYTF. The rearrangement links TRBV28 to TRBJ1-2; 7 bases are shared with TRBD1. Germline V gives CDR1 MDHEN, CDR2 SYDVKM. The junction had 10 bases not matched to a gene; V was cut back by 7 bases and J by 8 bases. This CDR3 spans 13 amino acids.

The chain combines TRBV7-8 with TRBJ2-7, with D perhaps TRBD1 or TRBD2 (6 bases each). This CDR3 contains 15 residues. Trimming took off 0 bases at V and 3 bases at J, with 12 bases between the two ends. Germline CDR1 and CDR2: SGHVS and FQNEAQ. CDR3 residues: CASSLAGGTHYEQYV. The CDR3 bases are TGTGCCAGCAGCTTAGCGGGGGGCACTCACTACGAGCAGTACGTC.

The chain carries TRBV30 and TRBJ1-5; D gene ambiguous. Trimming left V 2 bases short and J 4 bases short, with 15 bases between. Germline V lookup: CDR1 GTSNPN, CDR2 SVGIG (reference sequence). The CDR3 runs to 15 residues. The CDR3 loop reads CAWSQGVPGNQPQHF. In DNA, the CDR3 is TGTGCCTGGAGTCAAGGAGTCCCCGGAAATCAGCCCCAGCATTTT.

The chain employs TRBV7-7 and TRBJ2-1; 8 bases map to TRBD2. Germline trimming cut 5 bases from V and 2 bases from J; bases unmatched to any gene: 5. This CDR3 contains 15 residues. The V gene's germline CDR1 is SSHAT and CDR2 FNYEAQ (reference sequence). CDR3 DNA sequence: TGTGCCAGCAGCCCGGGGGGGGAGCCCTACAATGAGCAGTTCTTC. Residues: CASSPGGEPYNEQFF.

The chain employs TRBV6-1 and TRBJ2-2, with D unclear. Germline-derived CDR1 and CDR2 are MNHNS and SASEGT. The V gene lost 4 bases and the J gene lost 5 bases, with 17 bases spanning the gap. The CDR3 is 16 residues long. The CDR3 here is CASSVGNPRETGELFF. The CDR3 nucleotides are TGTGCCAGCAGTGTTGGGAATCCCCGAGAGACCGGGGAGCTGTTTTTT.